A selection of T cell receptor beta chains follows, all from one sample in a study of blood T cell repertoires in COVID-19. Clones were read by immunoSEQ multiplex PCR, and TCRdb kept only the in-frame ones, dropping some. The repertoire holds over 110,000 clones, with approximately 80% as singletons. Sequences were obtained from PBMCs or T cells enriched from blood (not recorded which). The receptor source for this set is a man aged 50 to 60 in a cohort exposed to, infected with or recovered from COVID-19 (not recorded which). Each CDR3 is given with its conserved first and last residue. The D gene is left open where the match is weak. Only part of the rows carry a size: once, few, many, or a class if the clone is expanded.

clone_size	v_call	j_call	d_call	cdr3_aa	cdr3_nt
-	TRBV5-1	TRBJ1-1	TRBD1	CASSLQQGIEGTEAFF	TGCGCCAGCAGCTTGCAACAGGGGATTGAGGGCACTGAAGCTTTCTTT
-	TRBV7-8	TRBJ1-6	-	CASSGILTANSPLHF	TGTGCCAGCAGCGGAATTTTGACAGCAAATTCACCCCTCCACTTT
-	TRBV2	TRBJ1-5	TRBD1	CASAGTGYTSQPQHF	TGTGCCAGCGCAGGGACAGGGTATACGAGTCAGCCCCAGCATTTT
-	TRBV7-9	TRBJ2-7	TRBD2	CASSLPGGSEQYF	TGTGCCAGCAGCCTCCCCGGGGGGTCCGAGCAGTACTTC
-	TRBV12-3/TRBV12-4	TRBJ1-2	-	CASSTGTGIGYTF	TGTGCCAGCAGCACCGGGACTGGAATCGGCTACACCTTC
-	TRBV6-6	TRBJ2-6	-	CASSLDWSGANVLTF	TGTGCCAGCAGTCTTGACTGGTCTGGGGCCAACGTCCTGACTTTC
-	TRBV11-2	TRBJ2-7	-	CASSRPGQQSYEQYF	TGTGCCAGCAGCCGTCCCGGACAGCAATCCTACGAGCAGTACTTC
-	TRBV25-1	TRBJ1-1	-	CASSEYGRNTEAFF	TGTGCCAGCAGTGAATATGGGCGGAACACTGAAGCTTTCTTT
-	TRBV7-2	TRBJ2-1	TRBD2	CASRLAGGANEQFF	TGTGCCAGCAGACTAGCGGGGGGCGCGAATGAGCAGTTCTTC
-	TRBV4-2	TRBJ2-5	TRBD1	CASSLDRERETQYF	TGTGCCAGCAGCCTGGACAGGGAAAGAGAGACCCAGTACTTC
-	TRBV5-6	TRBJ2-7	TRBD1	CASSLEGQGYPPYSYEQYF	TGTGCCAGCAGCTTGGAGGGACAGGGCTACCCCCCGTACTCCTACGAGCAGTACTTC
-	TRBV7-9	TRBJ1-2	-	CASSLAGAPGYTF	TGTGCCAGCAGCTTAGCGGGGGCCCCGGGCTACACCTTC
-	TRBV5-5	TRBJ2-4	TRBD2	CASSRNAGGGAKNIQYF	TGTGCCAGCAGCCGCAACGCGGGGGGTGGAGCCAAAAACATTCAGTACTTC
once	TRBV7-2	TRBJ2-4	-	CASSPLSPTLRGGGDIQYF	TGTGCCAGCAGCCCTCTCTCGCCCACCCTCCGAGGGGGAGGGGACATTCAGTACTTC
-	TRBV27	TRBJ2-7	-	CASSLEETPAYEQYF	TGTGCCAGCAGTTTAGAAGAAACTCCTGCCTACGAGCAGTACTTC
-	TRBV3-1/TRBV3-2	TRBJ2-1	-	CASSQHESAMVEQFF	TGTGCCAGCAGCCAGCACGAGAGCGCGATGGTGGAGCAGTTCTTC
-	TRBV30	TRBJ1-2	TRBD1	CAYSRDRGYGYTF	TGTGCCTACTCTCGGGACAGGGGCTATGGCTACACCTTC
-	TRBV10-3	TRBJ2-5	-	CAIGRSETQYF	TGTGCCATCGGCCGTAGCGAGACCCAGTACTTC
-	TRBV9	TRBJ2-3	-	CASTDIEGRPPNTQYF	TGTGCCAGCACCGATATAGAAGGGAGGCCGCCAAATACGCAGTATTTT
-	TRBV21-1	TRBJ1-1	-	CASSKGTGLRLRAFF	TGTGCCAGCAGCAAAGGGACAGGGTTACGTCTGCGGGCTTTCTTT
-	TRBV27	TRBJ2-5	-	CASSLSSRGETQYF	TGTGCCAGCAGTTTATCGTCGCGGGGAGAGACCCAGTACTTC
-	TRBV11-2	TRBJ1-2	-	CASSGHGYGYTF	TGTGCCAGCAGCGGGCATGGGTATGGCTACACCTTC
-	TRBV5-1	TRBJ2-3	TRBD1	CASSPDRGRTDTQYF	TGCGCCAGCAGCCCTGACAGGGGCCGCACAGATACGCAGTATTTT
-	TRBV5-1	TRBJ1-1	TRBD1	CASSLELTGSEAFF	TGCGCCAGCAGCTTGGAACTGACAGGGAGTGAAGCTTTCTTT
-	TRBV7-9	TRBJ2-7	TRBD1	CASSFRDRGLYEQYF	TGTGCCAGCAGCTTTCGGGACAGGGGTTTGTACGAGCAGTACTTC
once	TRBV9	TRBJ2-3	-	CASSVSPQRDTQYF	TGTGCCAGCAGCGTATCCCCCCAGAGGGATACGCAGTATTTT
-	TRBV7-9	TRBJ1-1	TRBD1	CASSPNRGRGTEAFF	TGTGCCAGCAGCCCAAACAGGGGGCGCGGCACTGAAGCTTTCTTT
few	TRBV12-3/TRBV12-4	TRBJ1-1	-	CASSDRNTEAFF	TGTGCCAGCAGTGACAGGAACACTGAAGCTTTCTTT
once	TRBV25-1	TRBJ1-2	TRBD1	CASSDTGQIYGYTF	TGTGCCAGCAGTGACACGGGACAGATCTATGGCTACACCTTC
-	TRBV2	TRBJ2-7	-	CASSPDAGTYEQYF	TGTGCCAGCAGTCCGGACGCCGGGACCTACGAGCAGTACTTC
-	TRBV6-4	TRBJ2-1	TRBD1	CASSSGTGGNEQFF	TGTGCCAGCAGTTCCGGGACAGGGGGCAATGAGCAGTTCTTC
-	TRBV7-8	TRBJ1-2	TRBD1	CASSSGTVYGYTF	TGTGCCAGCAGCTCTGGGACAGTCTATGGCTACACCTTC
-	TRBV30	TRBJ2-7	-	CAWSAGGSYEQYF	TGTGCCTGGAGTGCCGGCGGTTCCTACGAGCAGTACTTC
-	TRBV9	TRBJ1-2	-	CASSVDPIPPDRGGYTF	TGTGCCAGCAGCGTGGACCCGATCCCCCCCGACCGGGGTGGCTACACCTTC
-	TRBV7-9	TRBJ2-5	TRBD2	CASSRTSGQETQYF	TGTGCCAGCAGCCGGACTAGCGGGCAAGAGACCCAGTACTTC
-	TRBV6-5	TRBJ2-5	TRBD2	CASRGGLAVLETQYF	TGTGCCAGCAGGGGCGGACTAGCGGTCCTAGAGACCCAGTACTTC
-	TRBV5-1	TRBJ2-2	TRBD2	CASSLGWTSGRANTGELFF	TGCGCCAGCAGCTTGGGTTGGACTAGCGGGAGGGCGAACACCGGGGAGCTGTTTTTT
-	TRBV28	TRBJ2-5	-	CASSFPGETQYF	TGTGCCAGCAGTTTTCCGGGGGAGACCCAGTACTTC
few	TRBV19	TRBJ2-2	TRBD2	CATTLAGPNTGELFF	TGTGCCACTACCTTAGCGGGCCCGAACACCGGGGAGCTGTTTTTT
-	TRBV5-1	TRBJ2-7	-	CASSLTRGVYEQYF	TGCGCCAGCAGCTTAACCAGGGGGGTCTACGAGCAGTACTTC
-	TRBV29-1	TRBJ2-6	TRBD2	CSVESRGGGKGANVLTF	TGCAGCGTTGAGTCCCGCGGGGGGGGCAAAGGGGCCAACGTCCTGACTTTC
-	TRBV10-3	TRBJ2-7	TRBD1	CATGTVSYEQYF	TGTGCCACCGGGACAGTGTCCTACGAGCAGTACTTC
-	TRBV7-9	TRBJ2-3	-	CASSSPALLFTDTQYF	TGTGCCAGCAGCTCCCCCGCGCTCCTATTCACAGATACGCAGTATTTT
-	TRBV6-1	TRBJ2-7	TRBD2	CASSAPLGLAGAGEQYF	TGTGCCAGCAGTGCCCCCCTGGGACTAGCGGGAGCTGGGGAGCAGTACTTC
-	TRBV7-6	TRBJ2-5	TRBD2	CASSISGGVGETQYF	TGTGCCAGCAGCATAAGCGGGGGGGTTGGAGAGACCCAGTACTTC
few	TRBV6-5	TRBJ1-1	TRBD1	CASSSRTGAGTEAFF	TGTGCCAGCAGTTCCCGGACAGGGGCGGGCACTGAAGCTTTCTTT
-	TRBV3-1/TRBV3-2	TRBJ1-2	-	CASSQSLDGYTF	TGTGCCAGCAGCCAATCCCTCGATGGCTACACCTTC
-	TRBV27	TRBJ2-2	-	CASSPGLGGWELFF	TGTGCCAGCAGTCCGGGACTCGGAGGCTGGGAGCTGTTTTTT
once	TRBV18	TRBJ1-1	TRBD1	CASSRGQGMAEAFF	TGTGCCAGCTCACGGGGACAGGGTATGGCTGAAGCTTTCTTT
-	TRBV24-1	TRBJ2-1	TRBD2	CATSDRTSGAYNEQFF	TGTGCCACCAGTGATCGGACTAGCGGGGCCTACAATGAGCAGTTCTTC
-	TRBV25-1	TRBJ1-1	-	CASSESGGITEAFF	TGTGCCAGCAGTGAATCCGGGGGTATCACTGAAGCTTTCTTT
-	TRBV27	TRBJ1-2	-	CASRGPTAIYGYTF	TGTGCCAGCAGGGGTCCTACAGCTATATATGGCTACACCTTC
-	TRBV19	TRBJ1-2	TRBD1	CASSPGHRGQDYGYTF	TGTGCCAGTAGTCCGGGCCACAGGGGCCAGGACTATGGCTACACCTTC
once	TRBV30	TRBJ1-1	-	CAWSKGGNTEAFF	TGTGCCTGGAGTAAAGGCGGAAACACTGAAGCTTTCTTT
-	TRBV19	TRBJ2-1	-	CASSIGGGTASYNEQFF	TGTGCCAGTAGTATTGGTGGCGGGACAGCATCCTACAATGAGCAGTTCTTC
-	TRBV7-8	TRBJ2-7	-	CASSPAYEQYF	TGTGCCAGCAGCCCCGCCTACGAGCAGTACTTC
-	TRBV7-2	TRBJ2-2	TRBD1	CASSLGQKVTGELFF	TGTGCCAGCAGCTTGGGACAGAAGGTCACCGGGGAGCTGTTTTTT